These 15 T cell receptor beta chains originate from one sample sequenced in a study of CD8 T cells in ankylosing spondylitis. TCRdb re-called the 5' RACE reads through MiXCR, storing one row per CDR3 protein. The data show over 25,000 distinct CDR3 sequences, 7.9% seen once. The material sequenced was blood. All receptors come from a male donor with ankylosing spondylitis or in good health (not recorded which).

In this sample, this clonotype turned up many times. The rearrangement joins TRBV5-5 to TRBJ2-2; TRBD2 aligns across 14 bases. The CDR3 spans 18 residues. V was pared by 2 bases and J by 0 bases, with 3 bases of the junction left unmatched. Germline values: CDR1 SGHKS, CDR2 YYEKEE (reference sequence). The CDR3 loop is CASSFGLAGGPNTGELFF. The CDR3 coding sequence is TGTGCCAGCAGCTTTGGACTAGCGGGAGGCCCGAACACCGGGGAGCTGTTTTTT.

This clonotype was counted many times. This chain joins TRBV7-9 and TRBJ2-5; 11 nucleotides agree with TRBD2. The CDR3 is 16 amino acids. Germline CDR1 SEHNR, CDR2 FQNEAQ (reference sequence). The junction had 6 bases not matched to a gene; V was cut back by 5 bases and J by 1 base. CDR3 nucleotide sequence: TGTGCCAGCAGCGCTCCGGGACTAGCGGCCCAAGAGACCCAGTACTTC. Protein product: CASSAPGLAAQETQYF.

This chain connects TRBV7-2 to TRBJ2-2; tentative D call: TRBD1 (6 bases). This CDR3 contains 13 residues. Per germline, CDR1 SGHTA and CDR2 FQGNSA. V was shortened by 4 bases and J by 7 bases, with 10 bases between the two germline ends. CDR3 protein: CASSSRGVGELFF. Here the CDR3 DNA reads TGTGCCAGCAGCTCCAGGGGAGTCGGGGAGCTGTTTTTT.

This clonotype appeared a few times. J is TRBJ2-7 and V is TRBV29-1, with TRBD1 identical over 10 bases. The CDR3 runs to 12 residues. V shed 6 bases and J 5 bases; nucleotides not matched to a gene: 4. The germline gives CDR1 SQVTM, CDR2 ANQGSEA. CDR3 region: CSVGQGGDEQYF. Written as DNA, the CDR3 is TGCAGCGTCGGACAGGGGGGGGACGAGCAGTACTTC.

This clonotype was recorded at least ten times. The CDR3 reads CSARGSGTDAYEQYF. The CDR3 region has the DNA TGCAGTGCTAGGGGTTCCGGGACGGACGCCTACGAGCAGTACTTC. The chain combines TRBV20-1 with TRBJ2-7; D could derive from TRBD1 or TRBD2 (5 bases each). The CDR3 totals 15 residues. The germline V gene has CDR1 DFQATT and CDR2 SNEGSKA (reference sequence). V gave up 3 bases and J gave up 2 bases, with 17 bases separating them.

This clonotype was detected a few times. The rearrangement uses TRBV6-5 and TRBJ1-1; D is uncertain. This CDR3 comprises 16 residues. Germline V CDR1 and CDR2: MNHEY, SVGAGI. Trimming cost V 2 bases and J 0 bases, with 13 bases left between them. The CDR3 spells CASSYAAGIMNTEAFF. DNA of the CDR3: TGTGCCAGCAGTTACGCGGCAGGAATTATGAACACTGAAGCTTTCTTT.

This clonotype was detected many times. The J gene is TRBJ2-1, the V gene TRBV15, with 10 bases matching TRBD2. Trimming cost V 7 bases and J 6 bases; bases outside gene matches: 6. Germline V gene lookup returns CDR1 LNHNV and CDR2 YYDKDF (reference sequence). The CDR3 is made up of 14 amino acids. The CDR3 sequence is CATMSGRAINEQFF. The DNA for the CDR3 is TGTGCCACCATGAGCGGGAGGGCCATCAATGAGCAGTTCTTC. Full variable domain (remainder filled in from reference TRBV15 and TRBJ2-1): DAMVIQNPRYQVTQFGKPVTLSCSQTLNHNVMYWYQQKSSQAPKLLFHYYDKDFNNEADTPDNFQSRRPNTSFCFLDIRSPGLGDTAMYLCATMSGRAINEQFFGPGTRLTVL.

The V and J genes are TRBV7-2 and TRBJ2-1; D remains unclear. The CDR3 sequence is 12 residues long. Trimming took off 3 bases at V and 2 bases at J, with 2 bases between the two ends. The germline gives CDR1 SGHTA, CDR2 FQGNSA. As DNA, the CDR3 is TGTGCCAGCAGCTTGACCTACAATGAGCAGTTCTTC. As protein: CASSLTYNEQFF.

This clonotype was counted between two and nine times. V and J are TRBV5-1 and TRBJ2-4, with D perhaps TRBD2 (6 bases). This CDR3 has 16 amino acids. Per the germline V gene, CDR1 is SGHRS and CDR2 is YFSETQ. The germline V and J ends were trimmed by 1 base and 7 bases, with 18 bases remaining between them. As DNA, the CDR3 is TGCGCCAGCAGCTTGAGTTCCGGGAGTAGAATGAACATTCAGTACTTC. Translation gives CASSLSSGSRMNIQYF.

This clonotype was counted only a few times. The chain links TRBV20-1 to TRBJ2-7; D unclear. The germline V gene has CDR1 DFQATT and CDR2 SNEGSKA (reference sequence). V was trimmed by 1 base and J by 2 bases, leaving 12 bases between them. The CDR3 is made up of 14 amino acids. The CDR3, as DNA: TGCAGTGCTAGAGGGACGGTGGGGACCTACGAGCAGTACGTC. It yields the protein CSARGTVGTYEQYV.

This clonotype was seen more than once but under ten times. The genes are TRBV20-1 and TRBJ1-1; the D is unclear. Per germline, CDR1 DFQATT and CDR2 SNEGSKA (reference sequence). Trimming took off 6 bases at V and 3 bases at J, with 20 bases between the two ends. This CDR3 has 15 residues. The CDR3 is CSAERASAGYTEAFF. The CDR3 DNA follows: TGCAGTGCGGAGAGGGCGAGTGCCGGGTACACTGAAGCTTTCTTT.

V and J are TRBV7-3 and TRBJ2-1, with TRBD2 matching 7 bases. Per germline, CDR1 SGHTA and CDR2 FQGTGA. The CDR3 covers 15 residues. V was clipped by 2 bases and J by 4 bases; unmatched bases: 5. The CDR3 nucleotides read TGTGCCAGCAGCTTACGAACTAGCGAATACAATGAGCAGTTCTTC. Residues: CASSLRTSEYNEQFF.

This clonotype was detected many times. The V call is TRBV7-2, the J call TRBJ2-2; TRBD2 matches 9 bases. With 1 base clipped from V and 5 bases from J, the junction kept 2 bases outside the gene matches. Germline V gene data show CDR1 as SGHTA and CDR2 as FQGNSA. There are 15 residues in the CDR3. The CDR3 DNA is TGTGCCAGCAGCTTAGTCGCGGGGGGGACCGGGGAGCTGTTTTTT. Residues: CASSLVAGGTGELFF. The complete variable domain, with remaining parts taken from reference TRBV7-2 and TRBJ2-2, reads GAGVSQSPSNKVTEKGKDVELRCDPISGHTALYWYRQSLGQGLEFLIYFQGNSAPDKSGLPSDRFSAERTGGSVSTLTIQRTQQEDSAVYLCASSLVAGGTGELFFGEGSRLTVL.

This clonotype was seen a few times. V and J are TRBV18 and TRBJ1-4; a weak D match, TRBD1 (5 bases). Germline values: CDR1 KGHSH, CDR2 LQKENI. This CDR3 is built from 15 residues. The V end lost 1 base, the J end lost 4 bases, and 10 bases lay between the germline ends. The CDR3 region has the DNA TGTGCCAGCTCACCACGGCCAGGGAGTAATGAAAAACTGTTTTTT. It encodes CASSPRPGSNEKLFF. Full variable domain (rest looked up from reference TRBV18 and TRBJ1-4): NAGVMQNPRHLVRRRGQEARLRCSPMKGHSHVYWYRQLPEEGLKFMVYLQKENIIDESGMPKERFSAEFPKEGPSILRIQQVVRGDSAAYFCASSPRPGSNEKLFFGSGTQLSVL.

This clonotype was seen many times. The V call is TRBV29-1, the J call TRBJ2-7; 9 positions agree with TRBD1. CDR1 SQVTM and CDR2 ANQGSEA come from the germline V gene. The CDR3 consists of 14 residues. V lost 3 bases and J lost 4; bases outside the gene matches: 7. CDR3 loop: CSVEDTGGAYEQYF. In DNA form, the CDR3 reads TGCAGCGTTGAGGACACAGGGGGCGCGTACGAGCAGTACTTC.